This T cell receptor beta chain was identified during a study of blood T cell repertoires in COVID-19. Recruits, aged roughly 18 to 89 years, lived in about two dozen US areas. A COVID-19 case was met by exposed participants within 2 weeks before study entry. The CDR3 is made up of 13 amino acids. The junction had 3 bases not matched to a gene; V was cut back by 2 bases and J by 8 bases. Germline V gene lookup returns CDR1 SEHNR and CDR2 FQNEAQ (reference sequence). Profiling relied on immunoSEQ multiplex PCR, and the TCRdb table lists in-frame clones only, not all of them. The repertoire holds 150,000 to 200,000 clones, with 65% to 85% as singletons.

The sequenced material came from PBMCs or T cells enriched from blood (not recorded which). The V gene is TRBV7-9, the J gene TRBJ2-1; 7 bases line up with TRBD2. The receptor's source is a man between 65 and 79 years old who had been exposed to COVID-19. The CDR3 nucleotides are TGTGCCAGCAGCTTAAGTCTAGCGGATGAGCAGTTCTTC. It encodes CASSLSLADEQFF.